A single sample gave rise to the 13 T cell receptor beta chains below, sequenced in a study of blood T cell repertoires in COVID-19. Data came from immunoSEQ multiplex PCR; TCRdb stores just in-frame clones and leaves some out. The data show approximately 270,000 clones, with approximately 91% seen just once and 0.95% to 1.5% held by the top ten. What was sequenced was PBMCs or T cells enriched from blood (not recorded which). The receptors derive from a human donor in a cohort exposed to, infected with or recovered from COVID-19 (not recorded which). The donor label of this sample is uncertain.

The genes are TRBV18 and TRBJ1-6; perhaps TRBD1 as D (5 bases). Trimming removed 1 base at V and 0 bases at J, with 25 bases between. The CDR3 totals 22 residues. Germline CDR1 and CDR2: KGHSH and LQKENI. The CDR3 protein is CASSPLEGSHLNKGSYNSPLHF. In DNA, the CDR3 is TGTGCCAGCTCACCACTGGAGGGGAGTCACCTTAATAAGGGCTCCTATAATTCACCCCTCCACTTT.

The chain joins TRBV5-6 to TRBJ1-6; TRBD1 matches at 7 bases. The V segment lost 4 bases and the J segment 10 bases; nucleotides outside the gene matches: 14. The CDR3 spans 16 residues. Germline CDR1 reads SGHDT; CDR2 reads YYEEEE. The CDR3 coding sequence is TGTGCCAGCAGCGCCACAGGGGCTTTGATATCCTCACCCCTCCACTTT. Translating it yields CASSATGALISSPLHF.

The rearrangement uses TRBV29-1 and TRBJ2-5; 9 bases are a match to TRBD2. CDR1 is SQVTM and CDR2 is ANQGSEA in the germline V gene. Trimming took 6 bases from V and 4 from J; bases not matched to a gene: 3. This CDR3 is 12 amino acids long. The CDR3 reads CSVSGLAETQYF. CDR3 nucleotides: TGCAGCGTCTCGGGACTAGCAGAGACCCAGTACTTC.

This chain connects TRBV21-1 to TRBJ1-5; the table's D gene call, TRBD1, was not cross checked with the DNA. TRBV21-1 is a pseudogene locus. CDR3 length: 14 amino acids. The CDR3 region is CASSSGTGGQPQHF. DNA for the CDR3: TGTGCCAGCAGTTCCGGGACAGGGGGTCAGCCCCAGCATTTT.

The CDR3 reads CASSTPGTGGGLAKNIQYF. CDR3 nucleotides: TGTGCCAGCAGCACCCCCGGGACAGGGGGAGGCCTAGCCAAAAACATTCAGTACTTC. The chain links TRBV9 to TRBJ2-4, with 11 bases fitting TRBD1. V lost 4 bases to trimming and J lost 0 bases; unmatched junction nucleotides: 12. Germline V lookup: CDR1 SGDLS, CDR2 YYNGEE. The CDR3 has 19 residues.

The chain joins TRBV7-2 to TRBJ1-1; 10 bases align to TRBD1. Germline CDR1 and CDR2: SGHTA and FQGNSA. The CDR3 totals 17 residues. J was trimmed by 1 base and V by 5 bases; bases with no gene match: 10. The CDR3 bases are TGTGCCAGCAGCCCGCGTCCCGGGACAGGGGCGAACACTGAAGCTTTCTTT. Protein sequence: CASSPRPGTGANTEAFF.

V usage is TRBV27 and J usage is TRBJ2-7; 10 bases are shared with TRBD2. The CDR3 is 14 amino acids. V lost 5 bases to trimming and J lost 4 bases; unmatched junction nucleotides: 5. The germline CDR1 and CDR2 sequences are MNHEY and SMNVEV (reference sequence). In DNA, the CDR3 is TGTGCCAGCAGTCCAACTAGCGGGGCATACGAGCAGTACTTC. This translates into CASSPTSGAYEQYF.

The chain links TRBV7-2 to TRBJ2-1, with 9 bases lining up with TRBD1. Germline CDR1 reads SGHTA; CDR2 reads FQGNSA. The junction had 2 bases not matched to a gene; V was cut back by 1 base and J by 4 bases. CDR3 length: 15 residues. CDR3 DNA sequence: TGTGCCAGCAGCTTAGGGACAGGGGATTACAATGAGCAGTTCTTC. Translated, it gives CASSLGTGDYNEQFF. Using reference TRBV7-2 and TRBJ2-1 for the parts outside the CDR3, the full variable domain is GAGVSQSPSNKVTEKGKDVELRCDPISGHTALYWYRQSLGQGLEFLIYFQGNSAPDKSGLPSDRFSAERTGGSVSTLTIQRTQQEDSAVYLCASSLGTGDYNEQFFGPGTRLTVL.

The chain recombines TRBV5-6 with TRBJ2-5; D remains unclear. The V gene lost 2 bases and the J gene lost 5 bases, with 13 bases spanning the gap. The CDR3 extends over 14 amino acids. Germline V lookup: CDR1 SGHDT, CDR2 YYEEEE. DNA for the CDR3: TGTGCCAGCAGCTTAGGTGGGTCCGGGGAGACCCAGTACTTC. Its translation is CASSLGGSGETQYF.

The chain carries TRBV27 and TRBJ1-5; D not resolved. This CDR3 contains 13 residues. Trimming shortened V by 0 bases and J by 7 bases, and 7 bases separated the two germline ends. CDR1 is MNHEY and CDR2 is SMNVEV in the germline V gene (reference sequence). The CDR3 nucleotides are TGTGCCAGCAGTTTATCGATGGGCCAGCCCCAGCATTTT. Amino acid sequence: CASSLSMGQPQHF.

The V and J genes are TRBV6-2 or TRBV6-3 and TRBJ1-1; TRBD1 is a possible D gene (5 bases). The CDR3 sequence is 14 residues long. Germline CDR1 and CDR2: MNHEY and SVGEGT. V was shortened by 6 bases and J by 7 bases, with 18 bases between the two germline ends. CDR3 DNA: TGTGCCAGCAGCTTCACGACAGAGCCCATTGAAGCTTTCTTT. Protein sequence: CASSFTTEPIEAFF.

The rearrangement uses TRBV30 and TRBJ1-1; D might be TRBD1 (6 bases). The CDR3 spans 15 residues. Trimming took 1 base from V and 3 from J, leaving 15 bases between them. CDR1 GTSNPN and CDR2 SVGIG come from the germline V gene (reference sequence). CDR3 bases: TGTGCCTGGAGTGGTAGGGACAAACCTCACACTGAAGCTTTCTTT. Protein sequence: CAWSGRDKPHTEAFF.

CDR3: CSVHRDPTNYGYTF. The CDR3 DNA follows: TGCAGCGTACACAGGGACCCGACTAACTATGGCTACACCTTC. The chain employs TRBV29-1 and TRBJ1-2; a possible D gene is TRBD1 (6 bases). Germline V gene sequence: CDR1 SQVTM, CDR2 ANQGSEA. This CDR3 region has 14 residues. V lost 6 bases to trimming and J lost 0 bases, with 14 bases between them.